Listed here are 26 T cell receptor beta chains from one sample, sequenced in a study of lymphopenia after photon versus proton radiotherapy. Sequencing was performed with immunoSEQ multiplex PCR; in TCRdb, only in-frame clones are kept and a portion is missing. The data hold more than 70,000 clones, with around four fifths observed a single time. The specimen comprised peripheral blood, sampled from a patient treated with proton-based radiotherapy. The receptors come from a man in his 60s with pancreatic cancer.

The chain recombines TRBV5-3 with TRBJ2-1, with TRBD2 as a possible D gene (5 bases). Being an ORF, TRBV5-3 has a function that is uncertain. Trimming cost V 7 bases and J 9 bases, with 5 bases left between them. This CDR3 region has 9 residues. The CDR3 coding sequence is TGTGCCAGACGGGGTGAGCAGTTCTTC. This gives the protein CARRGEQFF.

CDR3 nucleotide sequence: TGTGCCAGCAGCTTGGCGGGAGGAAGCACAGATACGCAGTATTTT. Translating it yields CASSLAGGSTDTQYF. The J gene is TRBJ2-3, the V gene TRBV7-6, with 8 bases aligning to TRBD2. The CDR3 is 15 residues long. Germline values: CDR1 SGHVS, CDR2 FNYEAQ. V gave up 3 bases and J gave up 0 bases; unmatched junction bases: 2.

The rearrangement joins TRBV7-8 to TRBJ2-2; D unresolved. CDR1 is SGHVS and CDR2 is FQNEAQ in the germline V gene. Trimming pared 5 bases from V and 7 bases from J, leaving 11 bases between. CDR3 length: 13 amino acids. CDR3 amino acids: CASSLPPSGELFF. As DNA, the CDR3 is TGTGCCAGCAGCCTCCCCCCGAGCGGGGAGCTGTTTTTT.

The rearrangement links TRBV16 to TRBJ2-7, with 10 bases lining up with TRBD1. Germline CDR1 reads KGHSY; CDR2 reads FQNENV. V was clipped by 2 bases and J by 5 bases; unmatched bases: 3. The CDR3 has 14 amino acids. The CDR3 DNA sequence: TGTGCCAGCAGCCAACAGGGGACAGGGGACGAGCAGTACTTC. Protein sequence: CASSQQGTGDEQYF.

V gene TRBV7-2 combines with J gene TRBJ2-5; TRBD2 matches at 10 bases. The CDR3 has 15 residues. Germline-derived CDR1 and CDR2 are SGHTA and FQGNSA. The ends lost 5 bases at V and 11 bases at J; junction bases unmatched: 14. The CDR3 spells CASSPVGLASGEQYF. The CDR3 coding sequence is TGTGCCAGCAGCCCGGTGGGACTAGCGTCGGGGGAGCAGTACTTC.

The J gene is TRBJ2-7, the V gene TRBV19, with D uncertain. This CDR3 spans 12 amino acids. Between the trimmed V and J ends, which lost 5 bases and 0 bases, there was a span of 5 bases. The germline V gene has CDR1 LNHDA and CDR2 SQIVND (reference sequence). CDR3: CASSPNSYEQYF. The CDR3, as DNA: TGTGCCAGTAGTCCTAACTCCTACGAGCAGTACTTC.

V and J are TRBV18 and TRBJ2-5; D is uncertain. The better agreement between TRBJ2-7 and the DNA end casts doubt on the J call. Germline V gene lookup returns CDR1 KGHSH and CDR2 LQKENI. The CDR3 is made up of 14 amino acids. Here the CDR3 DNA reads TGTGCCAGCTCACCGAGACAAGGATCCTACGAGCAGTACTTC. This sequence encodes CASSPRQGSYEQYF.

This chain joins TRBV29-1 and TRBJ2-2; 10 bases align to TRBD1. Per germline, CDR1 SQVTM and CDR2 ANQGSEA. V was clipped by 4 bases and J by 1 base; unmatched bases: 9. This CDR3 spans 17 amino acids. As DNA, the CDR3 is TGCAGCGTTGGTGGGGACAGGGGCGTTCTGAACACCGGGGAGCTGTTTTTT. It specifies CSVGGDRGVLNTGELFF.

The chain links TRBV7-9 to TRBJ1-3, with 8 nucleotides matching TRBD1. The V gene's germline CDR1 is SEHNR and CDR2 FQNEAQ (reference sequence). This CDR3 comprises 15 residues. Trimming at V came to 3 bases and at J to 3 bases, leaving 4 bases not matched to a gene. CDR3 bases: TGTGCCAGCAGCTTCGGACAGGGAGGTGGAAACACCATATATTTT. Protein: CASSFGQGGGNTIYF.

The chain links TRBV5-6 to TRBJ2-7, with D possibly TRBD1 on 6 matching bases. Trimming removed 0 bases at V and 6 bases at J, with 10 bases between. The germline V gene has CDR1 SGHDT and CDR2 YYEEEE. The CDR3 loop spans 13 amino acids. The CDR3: CASSLVSGAEQYF. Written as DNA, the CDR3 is TGTGCCAGCAGCTTGGTGTCAGGGGCCGAGCAGTACTTC.

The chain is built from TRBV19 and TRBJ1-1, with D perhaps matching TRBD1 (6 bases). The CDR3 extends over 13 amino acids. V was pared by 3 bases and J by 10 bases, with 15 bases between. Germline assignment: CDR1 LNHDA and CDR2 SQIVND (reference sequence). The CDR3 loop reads CASSIILGGRAFF. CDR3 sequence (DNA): TGTGCCAGTAGTATTATTCTCGGGGGGCGAGCTTTCTTT.

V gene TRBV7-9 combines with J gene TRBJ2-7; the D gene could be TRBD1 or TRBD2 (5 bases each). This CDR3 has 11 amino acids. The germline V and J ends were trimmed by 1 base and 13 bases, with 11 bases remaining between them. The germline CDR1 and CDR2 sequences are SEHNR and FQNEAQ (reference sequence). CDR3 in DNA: TGTGCCAGCAGCTTAGGAGGGACCCTATACTTC. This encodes CASSLGGTLYF.

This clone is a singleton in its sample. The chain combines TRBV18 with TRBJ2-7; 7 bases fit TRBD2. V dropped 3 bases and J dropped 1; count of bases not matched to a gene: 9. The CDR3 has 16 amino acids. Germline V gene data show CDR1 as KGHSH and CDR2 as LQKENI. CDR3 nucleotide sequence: TGTGCCAGCTCACCCGAGACTAGCCTTAGATCCTACGAGCAGTACTTC. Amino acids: CASSPETSLRSYEQYF.

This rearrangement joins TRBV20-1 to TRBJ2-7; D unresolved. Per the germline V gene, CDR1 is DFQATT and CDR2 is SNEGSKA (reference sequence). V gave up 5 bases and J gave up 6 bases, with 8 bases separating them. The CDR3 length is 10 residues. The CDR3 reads CSADSLEQYF. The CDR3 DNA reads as TGCAGTGCTGACTCACTCGAGCAGTACTTC.

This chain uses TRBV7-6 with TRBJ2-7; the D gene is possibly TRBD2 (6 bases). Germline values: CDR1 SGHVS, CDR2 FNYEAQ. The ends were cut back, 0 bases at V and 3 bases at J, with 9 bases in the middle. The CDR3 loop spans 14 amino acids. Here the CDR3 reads CASSLAGGDYEQYF. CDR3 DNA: TGTGCCAGCAGCTTAGCGGGAGGAGACTACGAGCAGTACTTC.

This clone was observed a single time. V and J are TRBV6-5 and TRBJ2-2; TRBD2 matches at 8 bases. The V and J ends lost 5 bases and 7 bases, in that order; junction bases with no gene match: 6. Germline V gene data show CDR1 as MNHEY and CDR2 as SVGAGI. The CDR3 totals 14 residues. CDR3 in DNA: TGTGCCAGCAGTATAACTAGCGGTCGCGGGGAGCTGTTTTTT. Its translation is CASSITSGRGELFF.

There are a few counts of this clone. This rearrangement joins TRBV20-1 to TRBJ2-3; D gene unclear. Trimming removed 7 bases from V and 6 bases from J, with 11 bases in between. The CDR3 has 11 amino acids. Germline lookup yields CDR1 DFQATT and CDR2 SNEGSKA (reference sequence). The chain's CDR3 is CSGPKADTQYF. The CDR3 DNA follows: TGCAGTGGACCTAAGGCGGATACGCAGTATTTT.

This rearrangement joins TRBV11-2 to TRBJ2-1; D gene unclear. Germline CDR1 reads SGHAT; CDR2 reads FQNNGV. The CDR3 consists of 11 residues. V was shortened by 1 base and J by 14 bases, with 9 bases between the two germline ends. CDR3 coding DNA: TGTGCCAGCAGCTTAGTAGGCCCCAAGTTCTTC. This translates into CASSLVGPKFF.

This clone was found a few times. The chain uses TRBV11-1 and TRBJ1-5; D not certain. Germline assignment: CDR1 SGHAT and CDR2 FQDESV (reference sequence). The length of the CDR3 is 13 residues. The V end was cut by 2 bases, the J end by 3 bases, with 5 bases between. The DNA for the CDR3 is TGTGCCAGCAGCTTAAGGGACAATCAGCCCCAGCATTTT. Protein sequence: CASSLRDNQPQHF.

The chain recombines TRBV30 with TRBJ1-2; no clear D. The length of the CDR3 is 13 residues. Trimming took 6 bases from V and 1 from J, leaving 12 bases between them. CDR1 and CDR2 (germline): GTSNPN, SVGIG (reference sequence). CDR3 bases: TGTGCCTGCCCATTAGGACTTAACTATGGCTACACCTTC. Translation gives CACPLGLNYGYTF.

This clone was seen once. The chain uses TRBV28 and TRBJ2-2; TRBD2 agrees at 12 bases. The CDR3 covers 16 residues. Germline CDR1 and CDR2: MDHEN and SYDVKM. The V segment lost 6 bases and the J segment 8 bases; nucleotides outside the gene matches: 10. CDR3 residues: CASRRPGLAGSGELFF. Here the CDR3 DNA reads TGTGCCAGCAGGCGACCGGGACTAGCGGGCAGTGGGGAGCTGTTTTTT.

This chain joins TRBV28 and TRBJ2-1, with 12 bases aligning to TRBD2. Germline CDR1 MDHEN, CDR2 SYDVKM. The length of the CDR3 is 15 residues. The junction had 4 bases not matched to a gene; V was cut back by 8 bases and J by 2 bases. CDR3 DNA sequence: TGTGCCAGCGGCTCTAGCGGGAGGGCCTACAATGAGCAGTTCTTC. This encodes CASGSSGRAYNEQFF. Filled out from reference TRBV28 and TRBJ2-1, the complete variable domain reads DVKVTQSSRYLVKRTGEKVFLECVQDMDHENMFWYRQDPGLGLRLIYFSYDVKMKEKGDIPEGYSVSREKKERFSLILESASTNQTSMYLCASGSSGRAYNEQFFGPGTRLTVL.

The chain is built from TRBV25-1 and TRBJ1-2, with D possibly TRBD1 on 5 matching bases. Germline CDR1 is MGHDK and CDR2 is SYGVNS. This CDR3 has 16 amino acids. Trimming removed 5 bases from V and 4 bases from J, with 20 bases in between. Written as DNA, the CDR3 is TGTGCCAGCAGTTGGTCAGGGACTGCTAGCCTCTATGGCTACACCTTC. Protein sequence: CASSWSGTASLYGYTF.

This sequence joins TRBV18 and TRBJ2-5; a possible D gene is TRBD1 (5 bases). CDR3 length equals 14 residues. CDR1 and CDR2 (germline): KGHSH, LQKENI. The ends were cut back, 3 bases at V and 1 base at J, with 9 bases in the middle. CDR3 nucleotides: TGTGCCAGCTCACCCCAGACAGCCCAAGAGACCCAGTACTTC. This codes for CASSPQTAQETQYF.

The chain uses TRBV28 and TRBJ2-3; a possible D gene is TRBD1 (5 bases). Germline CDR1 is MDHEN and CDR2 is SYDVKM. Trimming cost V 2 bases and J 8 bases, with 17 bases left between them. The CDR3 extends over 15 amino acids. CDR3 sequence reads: CASSLQQGGPSTQYF. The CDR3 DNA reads TGTGCCAGCAGTTTACAGCAGGGTGGGCCCAGTACGCAGTATTTT. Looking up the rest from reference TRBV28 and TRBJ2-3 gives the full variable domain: DVKVTQSSRYLVKRTGEKVFLECVQDMDHENMFWYRQDPGLGLRLIYFSYDVKMKEKGDIPEGYSVSREKKERFSLILESASTNQTSMYLCASSLQQGGPSTQYFGPGTRLTVL.

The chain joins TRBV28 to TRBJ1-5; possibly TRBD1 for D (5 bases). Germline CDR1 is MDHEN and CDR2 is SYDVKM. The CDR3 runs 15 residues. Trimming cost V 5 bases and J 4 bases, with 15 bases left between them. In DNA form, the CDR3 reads TGTGCCAGCAGTCCTCTGCGGGGGGATAATCAGCCCCAGCATTTT. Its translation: CASSPLRGDNQPQHF.